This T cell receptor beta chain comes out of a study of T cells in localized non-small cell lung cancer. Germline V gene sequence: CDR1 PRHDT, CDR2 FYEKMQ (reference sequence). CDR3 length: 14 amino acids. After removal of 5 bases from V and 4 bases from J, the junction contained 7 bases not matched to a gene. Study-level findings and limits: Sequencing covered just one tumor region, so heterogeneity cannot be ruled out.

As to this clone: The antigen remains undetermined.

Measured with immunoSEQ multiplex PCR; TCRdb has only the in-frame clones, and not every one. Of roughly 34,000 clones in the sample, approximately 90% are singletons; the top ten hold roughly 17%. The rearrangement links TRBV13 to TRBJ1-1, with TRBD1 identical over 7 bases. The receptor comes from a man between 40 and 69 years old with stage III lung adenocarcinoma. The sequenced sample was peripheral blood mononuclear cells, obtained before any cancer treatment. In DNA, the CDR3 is TGTGCCAGCAGCCGACAGGGCCCGGGCACTGAAGCTTTCTTT. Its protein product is CASSRQGPGTEAFF.